This T cell receptor (beta chain) was recorded in a study of identical twins. Findings and limits, study-wide: While abundant cord blood beta clonotypes carried fewer insertions, memory repertoires showed no such pattern.

A universal primer binding site was introduced by template switching. The final cDNA contained unique molecular identifiers. In TCRdb, the 5' RACE reads were re-called with MiXCR into one record per CDR3 protein. The data contain around 470,000 distinct CDR3 sequences, 13% to 15% of them singletons. The table lists this clonotype with a few counts. Its antigen is unidentified. This CDR3 comprises 15 residues. The ends lost 5 bases at V and 6 bases at J; junction bases unmatched: 8. These data also formed part of another study, on yellow fever vaccine responses in identical twins.

The sequenced sample consisted of CD4+ T cells sorted from blood. The rearrangement links TRBV12-3 or TRBV12-4 to TRBJ2-3, with 10 bases fitting TRBD1. The source of this sequence is a woman aged 18-30 years in good health. The CDR3 reads CASSRDRGKADTQYF. CDR3 sequence (DNA): TGTGCCAGCAGTCGGGACAGGGGCAAGGCGGATACGCAGTATTTT.